Given below is one T cell receptor (beta chain) in context. The data stem from a study of blood T cell repertoires in COVID-19. About the research overall: Both acute and convalescent COVID-19 samples were obtained from the United States, Italy and Spain. PBMCs, B-cell-depleted T cells, or T cells provided the cDNA or gDNA that made up the material.

The CDR3 loop spans 16 amino acids. The V gene's germline CDR1 is SGDLS and CDR2 YYNGEE. V dropped 3 bases and J dropped 0; count of bases not matched to a gene: 8. Source study methods: Cell counts per sample came from amplifying reference gene primers. Clones were sequenced by immunoSEQ multiplex PCR, and TCRdb holds only the in-frame ones, with some missing. D and trimming come from the DNA, and the V and J calls and clone size come from that table. The sample shows 150,000 to 180,000 clones, roughly nine tenths of them seen only once. The receptor comes from a woman in her 70s with acute or convalescent COVID-19. Sequenced sample: peripheral blood. This sequence joins TRBV9 and TRBJ2-7; 8 nucleotides agree with TRBD1. CDR3 in DNA: TGTGCCAGCAGCGAATCAAGGACAGGGAGCTCCTACGAGCAGTACTTC. Its translation is CASSESRTGSSYEQYF.